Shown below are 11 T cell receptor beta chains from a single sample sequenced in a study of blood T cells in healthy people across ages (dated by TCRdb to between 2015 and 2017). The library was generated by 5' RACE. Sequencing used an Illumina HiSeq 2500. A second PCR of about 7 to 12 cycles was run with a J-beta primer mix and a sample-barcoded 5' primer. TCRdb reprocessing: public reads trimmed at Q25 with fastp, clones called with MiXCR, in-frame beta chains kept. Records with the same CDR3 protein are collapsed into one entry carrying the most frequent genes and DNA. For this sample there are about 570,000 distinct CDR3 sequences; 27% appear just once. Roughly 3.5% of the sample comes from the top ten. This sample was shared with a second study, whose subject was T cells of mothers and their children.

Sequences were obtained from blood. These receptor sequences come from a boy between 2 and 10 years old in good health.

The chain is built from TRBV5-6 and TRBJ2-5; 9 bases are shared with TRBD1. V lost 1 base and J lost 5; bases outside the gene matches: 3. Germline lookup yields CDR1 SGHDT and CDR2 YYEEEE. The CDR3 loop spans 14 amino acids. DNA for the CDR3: TGTGCCAGCAGCTTGCCACAGGGGGCTGAGACCCAGTACTTC. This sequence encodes CASSLPQGAETQYF.

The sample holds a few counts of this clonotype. This CDR3 reads CASSYGGPLTGELFF. The CDR3 coding sequence is TGCGCCAGCAGCTACGGTGGGCCCCTTACCGGGGAGCTGTTTTTT. The chain combines TRBV5-1 with TRBJ2-2; no clear D gene. Deletions cut 3 bases from V and 5 bases from J, with 14 bases between. This CDR3 comprises 15 residues. Looked up from germline, CDR1 is SGHRS and CDR2 is YFSETQ.

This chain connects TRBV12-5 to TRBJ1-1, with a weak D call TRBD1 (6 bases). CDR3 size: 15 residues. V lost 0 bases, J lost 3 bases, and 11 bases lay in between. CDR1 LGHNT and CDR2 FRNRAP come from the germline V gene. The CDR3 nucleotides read TGTGCTAGTGGTTTGGTACAGGGAGTTTACACTGAAGCTTTCTTT. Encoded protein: CASGLVQGVYTEAFF.

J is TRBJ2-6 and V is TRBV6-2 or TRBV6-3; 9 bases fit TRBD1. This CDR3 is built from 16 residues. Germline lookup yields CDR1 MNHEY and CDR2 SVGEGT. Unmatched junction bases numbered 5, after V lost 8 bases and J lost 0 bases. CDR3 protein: CASWTGVGSGANVLTF. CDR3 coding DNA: TGTGCCAGCTGGACAGGGGTAGGCTCTGGGGCCAACGTCCTGACTTTC.

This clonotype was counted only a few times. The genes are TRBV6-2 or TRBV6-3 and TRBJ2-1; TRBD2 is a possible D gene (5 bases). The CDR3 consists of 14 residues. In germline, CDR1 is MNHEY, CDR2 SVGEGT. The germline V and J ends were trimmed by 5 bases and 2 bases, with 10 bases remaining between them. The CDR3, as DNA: TGTGCCAGCAGTCACCGGGAAACCTACAATGAGCAGTTCTTC. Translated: CASSHRETYNEQFF.

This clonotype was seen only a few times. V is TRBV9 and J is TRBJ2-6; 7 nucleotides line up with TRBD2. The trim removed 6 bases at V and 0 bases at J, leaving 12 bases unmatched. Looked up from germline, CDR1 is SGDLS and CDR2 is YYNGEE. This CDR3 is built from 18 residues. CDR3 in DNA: TGTGCCAGCACCAAACCAGCGGGACTGAGCTCTGGGGCCAACGTCCTGACTTTC. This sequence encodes CASTKPAGLSSGANVLTF.

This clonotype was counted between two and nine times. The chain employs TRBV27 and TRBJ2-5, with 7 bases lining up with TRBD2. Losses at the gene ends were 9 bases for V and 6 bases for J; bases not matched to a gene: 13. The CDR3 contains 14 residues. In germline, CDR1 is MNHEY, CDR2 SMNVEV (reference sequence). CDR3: CARGEADGGKTQYF. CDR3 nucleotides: TGTGCCAGAGGGGAAGCGGACGGGGGGAAGACCCAGTACTTC.

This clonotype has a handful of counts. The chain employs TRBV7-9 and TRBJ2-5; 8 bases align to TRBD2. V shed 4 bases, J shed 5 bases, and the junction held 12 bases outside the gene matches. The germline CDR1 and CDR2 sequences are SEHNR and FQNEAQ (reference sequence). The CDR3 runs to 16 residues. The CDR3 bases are TGTGCCAGCAGCTACCCCCCGGGAGGGGGGTCCGAGACCCAGTACTTC. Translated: CASSYPPGGGSETQYF.

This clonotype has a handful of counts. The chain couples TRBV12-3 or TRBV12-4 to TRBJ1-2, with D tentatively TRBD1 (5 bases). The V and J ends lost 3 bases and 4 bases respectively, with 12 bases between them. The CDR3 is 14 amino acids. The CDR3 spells CASSFSGNSYGYTF. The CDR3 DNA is TGTGCCAGCAGTTTCTCAGGGAACTCCTATGGCTACACCTTC.

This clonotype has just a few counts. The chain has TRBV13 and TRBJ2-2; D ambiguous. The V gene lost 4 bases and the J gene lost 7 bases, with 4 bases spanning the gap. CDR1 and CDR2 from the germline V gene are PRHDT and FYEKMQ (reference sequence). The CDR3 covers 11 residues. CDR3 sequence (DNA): TGTGCCAGCAGCTCCAGCGGGGAGCTGTTTTTT. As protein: CASSSSGELFF.

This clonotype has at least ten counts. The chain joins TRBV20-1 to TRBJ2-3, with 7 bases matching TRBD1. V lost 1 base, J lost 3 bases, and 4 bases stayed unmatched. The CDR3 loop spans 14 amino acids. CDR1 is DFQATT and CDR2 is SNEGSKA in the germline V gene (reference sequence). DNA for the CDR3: TGCAGTGCTAGAGGCCTGACAGGGACAGATACGCAGTATTTT. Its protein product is CSARGLTGTDTQYF.